These 29 T cell receptor beta chains were sequenced from one sample in a study of blood T cell repertoires in COVID-19. The method was immunoSEQ multiplex PCR; TCRdb's version includes in-frame clones alone and lacks a portion of them. The sample has fewer than 400,000 clones, about nine tenths seen once. Sequenced: PBMCs or T cells enriched from blood (not recorded which). The receptors were gathered from a man aged 30-40 years who had recovered from COVID-19.

This clone was recorded a few times. V and J are TRBV18 and TRBJ2-2, with TRBD1 matching 8 bases. CDR1 and CDR2 from the germline V gene are KGHSH and LQKENI. Trimming at V came to 3 bases and at J to 6 bases, leaving 6 bases not matched to a gene. The CDR3 is 15 residues long. The CDR3 region has the DNA TGTGCCAGCTCACCTCTCCAGGGGGCCTCCGGGGAGCTGTTTTTT. Translated: CASSPLQGASGELFF.

V gene TRBV7-9 combines with J gene TRBJ2-1; D is perhaps TRBD1 (6 bases). This CDR3 contains 13 residues. Germline V gene sequence: CDR1 SEHNR, CDR2 FQNEAQ (reference sequence). V shed 5 bases and J shed 8 bases, with 13 bases lying between them. CDR3 sequence: CASSHTGQHEQFF. CDR3 bases: TGTGCCAGCAGCCACACGGGACAACATGAGCAGTTCTTC.

This chain links TRBV6-1 with TRBJ2-7; no clear D. Trimming shortened V by 2 bases and J by 1 base, and 6 bases separated the two germline ends. The CDR3 extends over 13 amino acids. Looked up from germline, CDR1 is MNHNS and CDR2 is SASEGT. CDR3 sequence: CASSESRSYEQYF. The CDR3 region has the DNA TGTGCCAGCAGTGAATCTAGGTCCTACGAGCAGTACTTC.

This sequence joins TRBV27 and TRBJ2-7; 11 bases fit TRBD2. Trimming cost V 6 bases and J 1 base; bases outside gene matches: 8. CDR1 and CDR2 from the germline V gene are MNHEY and SMNVEV (reference sequence). The CDR3 extends over 16 amino acids. CDR3 bases: TGTGCCAGCAGCCCCGGGCTAGCGGGAGGTTCCTACGAGCAGTACTTC. Translating gives CASSPGLAGGSYEQYF.

The chain couples TRBV6-5 to TRBJ2-1; the match to TRBD1 covers 9 bases. The junction had 11 bases not matched to a gene; V was cut back by 6 bases and J by 8 bases. The CDR3 runs to 15 residues. Germline loops: CDR1 MNHEY, CDR2 SVGAGI. DNA of the CDR3: TGTGCCAGCAGAAGACGGGGACAGGGATCGGATGAGCAGTTCTTC. As protein: CASRRRGQGSDEQFF.

This chain joins TRBV5-1 and TRBJ1-6; possibly TRBD1 for D (5 bases). The V gene's germline CDR1 is SGHRS and CDR2 YFSETQ. V lost 0 bases and J lost 8, with 9 bases in between. This CDR3 is 14 amino acids long. CDR3 nucleotides: TGCGCCAGCAGCTTGGACGGGGGGGATTCACCCCTCCACTTT. It yields the protein CASSLDGGDSPLHF.

V and J are TRBV2 and TRBJ2-5; 7 positions match TRBD1. CDR3 length equals 13 residues. Per germline, CDR1 SNHLY and CDR2 FYNNEI. Losses at the gene ends were 5 bases for V and 7 bases for J; bases not matched to a gene: 7. In DNA form, the CDR3 reads TGTGCCAGCAGTTCGGACAGGCATCGGACCCAGTACTTC. This codes for CASSSDRHRTQYF. The full variable domain, its missing parts supplied by reference TRBV2 and TRBJ2-5, is EPEVTQTPSHQVTQMGQEVILRCVPISNHLYFYWYRQILGQKVEFLVSFYNNEISEKSEIFDDQFSVERPDGSNFTLKIRSTKLEDSAMYFCASSSDRHRTQYFGPGTRLLVL.

The CDR3, as DNA: TGTGCCAGCAGCCGGGACTGGGAGCAGTTCTTC. Its protein is CASSRDWEQFF. The J gene is TRBJ2-1, the V gene TRBV12-3 or TRBV12-4, with D maybe TRBD2 (6 bases). The ends were cut back, 6 bases at V and 10 bases at J, with 10 bases in the middle. The CDR3 runs 11 residues.

This sequence joins TRBV27 and TRBJ2-3, with no clear D. From germline, CDR1 is MNHEY and CDR2 SMNVEV (reference sequence). The CDR3 contains 11 residues. Trimming shortened V by 6 bases and J by 5 bases, and 6 bases separated the two germline ends. CDR3 sequence: CASRAGDTQYF. CDR3 in DNA: TGTGCCAGCAGGGCAGGAGATACGCAGTATTTT.

The chain is built from TRBV7-2 and TRBJ2-6; 8 nucleotides line up with TRBD1. CDR3 length equals 16 residues. The germline V gene encodes CDR1 SGHTA and CDR2 FQGNSA. Trimming at V came to 5 bases and at J to 4 bases, leaving 7 bases not matched to a gene. In DNA, the CDR3 is TGTGCCAGCAGCAGATCAGGGGGCTTCGGGGCCAACGTCCTGACTTTC. Protein: CASSRSGGFGANVLTF.

The gene calls are TRBV4-1 and TRBJ2-3; tentatively, D is TRBD1 (6 bases). CDR3 length: 12 amino acids. V lost 7 bases to trimming and J lost 3 bases, with 8 bases between them. The germline V gene encodes CDR1 MGHRA and CDR2 YSYEKL. CDR3 loop: CASKDRTDTQYF. The CDR3 DNA is TGCGCCAGCAAAGACAGGACAGATACGCAGTATTTT.

The V and J genes are TRBV5-1 and TRBJ2-2; 9 bases map to TRBD1. With V trimmed by 0 bases and J by 5 bases, 2 bases remained unmatched. There are 15 residues in the CDR3. Germline loops: CDR1 SGHRS, CDR2 YFSETQ. DNA of the CDR3: TGCGCCAGCAGCTTGGGGACAGGGGTGACCGGGGAGCTGTTTTTT. This codes for CASSLGTGVTGELFF.

The gene calls are TRBV27 and TRBJ2-1; D unresolved. Between the trimmed V and J ends, which lost 3 bases and 5 bases, there was a span of 8 bases. Germline V lookup: CDR1 MNHEY, CDR2 SMNVEV (reference sequence). This CDR3 is 13 amino acids long. This CDR3 reads CASSFLTDNEQFF. The DNA of the CDR3 is TGTGCCAGCAGTTTCTTGACTGACAATGAGCAGTTCTTC.

V is TRBV5-1 and J is TRBJ2-5, with D possibly TRBD1 on 5 matching bases. Germline-derived CDR1 and CDR2 are SGHRS and YFSETQ. Trimming took 4 bases from V and 2 from J, leaving 12 bases between them. The CDR3 length is 14 residues. CDR3 sequence: CASSVPGPQETQYF. The CDR3 coding sequence is TGCGCCAGCAGCGTGCCAGGGCCACAAGAGACCCAGTACTTC.

This clone appeared once. The J gene is TRBJ1-1, the V gene TRBV28; 8 bases line up with TRBD1. Unmatched junction bases numbered 7, after V lost 2 bases and J lost 5 bases. The CDR3 loop spans 15 amino acids. Germline loops: CDR1 MDHEN, CDR2 SYDVKM. The CDR3 DNA reads as TGTGCCAGCAGTTTACCCGCCAGGGGGCAGACTGAAGCTTTCTTT. This gives the protein CASSLPARGQTEAFF.

This clone has a single count. The chain is built from TRBV19 and TRBJ1-5; a weak D match, TRBD1 (6 bases). V was clipped by 4 bases and J by 0 bases, with 13 bases between them. CDR1 is LNHDA and CDR2 is SQIVND in the germline V gene (reference sequence). The CDR3 is made up of 16 amino acids. CDR3 amino acids: CASSTPRQVSNQPQHF. The CDR3 nucleotides are TGTGCCAGTAGTACCCCCCGACAGGTTAGCAATCAGCCCCAGCATTTT.

The chain links TRBV6-6 to TRBJ2-3; TRBD2 agrees at 7 bases. CDR1 and CDR2 (germline): MNHNY, SVGAGI (reference sequence). Losses at the gene ends were 6 bases for V and 6 bases for J; bases not matched to a gene: 12. CDR3 size: 15 residues. The DNA of the CDR3 is TGTGCCAGCAGCCGACGAGCGGCCGGGGGGGATACGCAGTATTTT. This codes for CASSRRAAGGDTQYF.

The rearrangement joins TRBV4-1 to TRBJ2-1; no clear D gene. The germline CDR1 and CDR2 sequences are MGHRA and YSYEKL. V gave up 4 bases and J gave up 1 base, with 17 bases separating them. The CDR3 spans 17 residues. The CDR3 loop reads CASSLLGPPASYNEQFF. The CDR3 coding sequence is TGCGCCAGCAGCCTTCTGGGCCCCCCGGCATCCTACAATGAGCAGTTCTTC.

The chain is built from TRBV6-5 and TRBJ2-7; 7 nucleotides line up with TRBD1. The CDR3 totals 15 residues. CDR1 MNHEY and CDR2 SVGAGI come from the germline V gene. Trimming cost V 4 bases and J 5 bases; bases outside gene matches: 11. The DNA of the CDR3 is TGTGCCAGCAGTTCGCCTCGACAGGGTACCGACGAGCAGTACTTC. This sequence encodes CASSSPRQGTDEQYF.

The chain employs TRBV5-1 and TRBJ2-2; 7 bases map to TRBD2. V dropped 0 bases and J dropped 6; count of bases not matched to a gene: 5. Germline assignment: CDR1 SGHRS and CDR2 YFSETQ. The CDR3 covers 15 residues. The CDR3 sequence is CASSLGSSGAGELFF. The CDR3 bases are TGCGCCAGCAGCTTGGGGTCTAGCGGCGCCGGGGAGCTGTTTTTT. Filled out from reference TRBV5-1 and TRBJ2-2, the complete variable domain reads KAGVTQTPRYLIKTRGQQVTLSCSPISGHRSVSWYQQTPGQGLQFLFEYFSETQRNKGNFPGRFSGRQFSNSRSEMNVSTLELGDSALYLCASSLGSSGAGELFFGEGSRLTVL.

This clone was detected only once. The genes are TRBV24-1 and TRBJ2-7, with 13 nucleotides matching TRBD2. Unmatched junction bases numbered 7, after V lost 4 bases and J lost 5 bases. The CDR3 length is 16 residues. Germline CDR1 is KGHDR and CDR2 is SFDVKD. CDR3 residues: CATSDQGLAGVHEQYF. Written as DNA, the CDR3 is TGTGCCACCAGTGACCAAGGACTAGCGGGAGTCCACGAGCAGTACTTC.

This clone was recorded only once. The chain links TRBV24-1 to TRBJ2-7; TRBD2 matches 7 bases. V lost 4 bases to trimming and J lost 4 bases; unmatched junction nucleotides: 9. The CDR3 contains 15 residues. Germline-derived CDR1 and CDR2 are KGHDR and SFDVKD. DNA of the CDR3: TGTGCCACCAGTGACCCAGCGGGAAGGGCTTACGAGCAGTACTTC. Its protein is CATSDPAGRAYEQYF.

Remarks on this clone: The sample carries other DNA sequences with the same CDR3. The genes are TRBV24-1 and TRBJ2-5; D is possibly TRBD2 (7 bases). The CDR3 has 13 residues. V was trimmed by 4 bases and J by 4 bases, leaving 9 bases between them. Germline CDR1 reads KGHDR; CDR2 reads SFDVKD. CDR3 in amino acids: CATSDGGRETQYF. CDR3 nucleotide sequence: TGTGCCACCAGTGACGGGGGGCGAGAGACCCAGTACTTC.

The V gene is TRBV2, the J gene TRBJ1-1, with D uncertain. V lost 10 bases, J lost 1 base, and 22 bases lay in between. Germline V CDR1 and CDR2: SNHLY, FYNNEI. The CDR3 has 16 residues. The chain's CDR3 is CAISFEGRAANTEAFF. The DNA for the CDR3 is TGTGCCATCTCCTTTGAGGGCCGCGCGGCGAACACTGAAGCTTTCTTT.

The chain combines TRBV27 with TRBJ1-5; possibly TRBD1 for D (6 bases). This CDR3 spans 13 amino acids. Germline CDR1 and CDR2: MNHEY and SMNVEV (reference sequence). Trimming cost V 11 bases and J 11 bases, with 22 bases left between them. The CDR3 loop is CAPKRGASGAQHF. In DNA form, the CDR3 reads TGTGCCCCAAAGCGGGGGGCGTCGGGGGCCCAGCATTTT.

The chain has TRBV12-5 and TRBJ2-3; 12 nucleotides line up with TRBD2. Germline CDR1 LGHNT, CDR2 FRNRAP. The trim removed 8 bases at V and 0 bases at J, leaving 12 bases unmatched. This CDR3 comprises 18 residues. The CDR3 region is CASIRGTSGLTSTDTQYF. As DNA, the CDR3 is TGTGCTAGTATCCGGGGGACTAGCGGGCTGACTAGCACAGATACGCAGTATTTT.

The rearrangement joins TRBV18 to TRBJ2-5; unclear D gene. Trimming stripped 6 bases from V and 4 bases from J, with 9 bases between. Germline CDR1 reads KGHSH; CDR2 reads LQKENI. The CDR3 extends over 12 amino acids. The CDR3 DNA follows: TGTGCCAGCTCCCTCCGGGTAGAGACCCAGTACTTC. Translation: CASSLRVETQYF.

V gene TRBV5-8 combines with J gene TRBJ1-2; no reliable D call. The CDR3 extends over 14 amino acids. Germline CDR1 and CDR2: SGHTS and YDEGEE. Trimming took off 0 bases at V and 8 bases at J, with 14 bases between the two ends. The CDR3 DNA is TGTGCCAGCAGCTTGGAGACATCCTCGAAGGGCTACACCTTC. It codes for CASSLETSSKGYTF. The variable domain in full, completed from reference TRBV5-8 and TRBJ1-2, reads EAGVTQSPTHLIKTRGQQATLRCSPISGHTSVYWYQQALGLGLQFLLWYDEGEERNRGNFPPRFSGRQFPNYSSELNVNALELEDSALYLCASSLETSSKGYTFGSGTRLTVV.

For the CDR3, the DNA is TGTGCCAGCAGGCTCCGGGAGAGGGTCTACGAGCAGTACTTC. It codes for CASRLRERVYEQYF. This rearrangement joins TRBV28 to TRBJ2-7; D possibly corresponds to TRBD2 (6 bases). CDR3 size: 14 residues. Trimming took off 6 bases at V and 3 bases at J, with 15 bases between the two ends. Germline V gene lookup returns CDR1 MDHEN and CDR2 SYDVKM.